Listed below are T cell receptor beta chains from one sample, sequenced in a study of blood T cell repertoires in COVID-19. TCRdb keeps only in-frame clones here, not all; method: immunoSEQ multiplex PCR. This table holds some 200,000 clones, roughly 92% found once. Material: peripheral blood. Receptors were obtained from a man aged 25 to 40 with COVID-19, enrolled during active disease. The CDR3 runs from the conserved cysteine through the conserved F or W. The D gene is left open where the match is weak.

J gene | V gene | D gene | CDR3 length | CDR3 DNA | CDR3 protein
TRBJ1-6 | TRBV5-1 | . | 13 | TGCGCCAGCAGGGACAGTGGGGATTCACCCCTCCACTTT | CASRDSGDSPLHF
TRBJ1-1 | TRBV11-1 | . | 12 | TGTGCCAGCAGCTTGGATGAGGTGGAAGCTTTCTTT | CASSLDEVEAFF
TRBJ1-2 | TRBV5-1 | TRBD1 | 14 | TGCGCCAGCAGCATAGGACAGGGAGACTATGGCTACACCTTC | CASSIGQGDYGYTF
TRBJ2-3 | TRBV5-4 | TRBD1 | 15 | TGTGCCAGCAGCTCTCGGACAGGGTCGGCAGATACGCAGTATTTT | CASSSRTGSADTQYF
TRBJ1-2 | TRBV27 | TRBD1 | 13 | TGTGCCAGCAGGAGACAGGGTCGAGATGGCTACACCTTC | CASRRQGRDGYTF
TRBJ2-5 | TRBV6-1 | . | 16 | TGTGCCAGCAGTGAAGTTACGTCTAGCTTGGGGGAGACCCAGTACTTC | CASSEVTSSLGETQYF
TRBJ1-5 | TRBV4-1 | TRBD1 | 15 | TGCGCCAGCAGCTTCGACAGGGGAGGCAATCAGCCCCAGCATTTT | CASSFDRGGNQPQHF
TRBJ2-1 | TRBV5-1 | TRBD1 | 19 | TGCGCCAGCAGCTTGGGGACAGGGGGCTCGATGAGCTCCTACAATGAGCAGTTCTTC | CASSLGTGGSMSSYNEQFF
TRBJ1-5 | TRBV3-1/TRBV3-2 | TRBD1 | 19 | TGTGCCAGCAGCCAAAAACCAATCTTTAGTGAGGGGGCCAATCAGCCCCAGCATTTT | CASSQKPIFSEGANQPQHF
TRBJ1-4 | TRBV5-1 | TRBD1 | 14 | TGCGCCAGCAGCCGGACAGGAGATAATGAAAAACTGTTTTTT | CASSRTGDNEKLFF
TRBJ2-5 | TRBV6-5 | . | 15 | TGTGCCAGCAGTTACACCCCGAACGGGTTGGAGACCCAGTACTTC | CASSYTPNGLETQYF
TRBJ1-2 | TRBV18 | TRBD1 | 13 | TGTGCCAGCTCCGCCCTGGACAGGGGTGGCTACACCTTC | CASSALDRGGYTF
TRBJ1-2 | TRBV15 | TRBD1 | 15 | TGTGCCACCAGCAGAGAACAGGGGTCTAACTATGGCTACACCTTC | CATSREQGSNYGYTF
TRBJ1-2 | TRBV6-6 | . | 13 | TGTGCCAGCAGTCCCTCTAAGCCCTATGGCTACACCTTC | CASSPSKPYGYTF
TRBJ2-3 | TRBV7-9 | TRBD2 | 18 | TGTGCCAGCAGCTCCTATATCGCTAGCGGGGGGCGCACAGATACGCAGTATTTT | CASSSYIASGGRTDTQYF
TRBJ1-2 | TRBV11-3 | . | 17 | TGTGCCAGCAGCCCGAGCGCGTGGATGGCTGGAGGTTATGGCTACACCTTC | CASSPSAWMAGGYGYTF
TRBJ1-1 | TRBV27 | TRBD1 | 14 | TGTGCCAGCAGTTCTTATTGGACAGGGGGCGAAGCTTTCTTT | CASSSYWTGGEAFF
TRBJ1-5 | TRBV3-1/TRBV3-2 | TRBD1 | 15 | TGTGCCAGCAGCCCAAGGGGGGACAGGAGGCAGCCCCAGCATTTT | CASSPRGDRRQPQHF
TRBJ2-3 | TRBV29-1 | . | 11 | TGCAGCGTCCCCGGGGAAGATACGCAGTATTTT | CSVPGEDTQYF
TRBJ2-3 | TRBV5-6 | . | 14 | TGTGCCATCCCAAAACAGGAGAGCACAGATACGCAGTATTTT | CAIPKQESTDTQYF
TRBJ1-5 | TRBV5-5 | TRBD1 | 16 | TGTGCCAGCAGCTTGGGACAGGGGGCAGGGGATCAGCCCCAGCATTTT | CASSLGQGAGDQPQHF
TRBJ2-1 | TRBV24-1 | TRBD1 | 17 | TGTGCCACCAGTGACTCCGGGACAGGGGGCTTTTGGAATGAGCAGTTCTTC | CATSDSGTGGFWNEQFF
TRBJ1-2 | TRBV12-3/TRBV12-4 | . | 13 | TGTGCCAGCAGTATTTCAGGGGATTGGGGCTACACCTTC | CASSISGDWGYTF
TRBJ2-4 | TRBV11-2 | . | 14 | TGTGCCAGCAGCTTAGATAATGGCGGAGACATTCAGTACTTC | CASSLDNGGDIQYF
TRBJ1-2 | TRBV5-4 | . | 13 | TGTGCCAGCAGCTTGACAGGGTGGGGAAGCTACACCTTC | CASSLTGWGSYTF
TRBJ2-7 | TRBV27 | . | 15 | TGTGCCAGCAGTCCCTTTTCCTATAGCTCCTACGAGCAGTACTTC | CASSPFSYSSYEQYF
TRBJ2-6 | TRBV3-1/TRBV3-2 | . | 17 | TGTGCCAGCAGCGCCGAGGGGGGGATCTCTGGGGCCAACGTCCTGACTTTC | CASSAEGGISGANVLTF